This TCR beta chain was captured in a study of T cell repertoires in cytomegalovirus infection (dated by TCRdb to the late 2010s). General notes on the study: The peptide stimulations were aimed at well-studied HLA-B-restricted epitopes as well as recently identified HLA-C-restricted CMV epitopes, whose presentation resists viral immunomodulation. Donor HLA type was relevant to the analysis, as public TCR beta signatures indicated carriage of CMV infection together with the matching HLA type. Study-wide conclusions, independent of this receptor: In both this cohort and an independent cohort of several hundred donors, the cumulative frequency of public TCR beta family members distinguished carriers of CMV infection plus the relevant HLA type. In the ex vivo response, HLA-C-restricted CMV-specific TCR beta clonotypes were dominant, and in two of eight donors the single most frequent clonotype came from this HLA-C-restricted group.

Sequencer: Illumina HiSeq 1500. TCRdb reran the public reads through fastp at Q25 and MiXCR, keeping productive beta chains. For every CDR3 protein sequence, its rows merge into one entry that carries the most common genes and DNA. Present in this sample are hundreds of thousands of distinct CDR3 sequences, about 44% of which were seen just once. In total, the top ten clones hold 40% to 50% of the sample. The V end loses 6 bases and the J end loses 4 bases, and a stretch of 14 bases separates them. Reading from cysteine to phenylalanine, the CDR3 counts 14 amino acids. Only the CDR3 part of the read is kept: 42 bases, read in frame from the first base. CDR1 is given as SEHNR and CDR2 as FQNEAQ, both from the germline V gene (reference sequence). Interpreted using the paper, the treatment or condition label stands for: in vitro stimulation with specific CMV peptide epitopes to enrich CMV-specific T cells.

This clonotype has more than one count but fewer than ten. Its binding antigen is unknown. Base qualities are not recorded, but no much larger clone differs from it by a single base. Here the chain combines TRBV7-9 and TRBJ2-3, with the identity of the D gene unclear. The input for sequencing was cultured PBMCs, taken from culture after CMV antigen stimulation. The sequence derives from a human donor in good health (CMV status not recorded). Some clones in this sample may be carry-over from other donors' samples. The CDR3 amino acid sequence is: CASSPVAVADTQYF. The bases are TGTGCCAGCAGTCCAGTAGCAGTCGCAGATACGCAGTATTTT.